Only a few counts were recorded for the clone carrying this T cell receptor beta chain. Its matching antigen is unknown. The PCR ran on 60 Vbeta and 13 Jbeta primers. Libraries were prepared by immunoSEQ multiplex PCR; TCRdb keeps only in-frame clonotypes and omits some of them. The top ten hold 10% of the sample, which has roughly 120,000 clones, 50% to 65% seen once. These data originate in a study of cytomegalovirus exposure and HLA in healthy donors. Study-wide points: Investigators reported some 150 TCR beta chains as tied to cytomegalovirus. An analysis that came later showed most CMV-associated TCR beta chains appearing HLA-restricted. Across donors, most TCRs were seen rarely, yet some public ones were widespread.

The source material was PBMCs. The source is a man aged 35 to 55 in good health and CMV-seropositive.

CDR3 coding DNA: TGTGCCAGCAGCTTGACAGGTCGGGGACCTCTCGAGCAGTACTTC. This codes for CASSLTGRGPLEQYF. The chain uses TRBV11-1 and TRBJ2-7, with D possibly being TRBD1 (6 bases). This CDR3 is built from 15 residues. CDR1 and CDR2 (germline): SGHAT, FQDESV (reference sequence). V gave up 3 bases and J gave up 6 bases, with 18 bases separating them.